This entry concerns a single TCR beta chain. In germline, CDR1 is MDHEN, CDR2 SYDVKM. The germline V and J ends were trimmed by 5 bases and 8 bases, with 15 bases remaining between them. The CDR3 runs to 13 residues. These data are taken from a study of T cell changes during pregnancy in multiple sclerosis. The protocol was immunoSEQ multiplex PCR, while the TCRdb copy is restricted to in-frame clones and leaves out a portion. Of 100,000 or so clones listed, over 85% are singletons. This chain links TRBV28 with TRBJ1-2, with TRBD1 as a possible D gene (5 bases). The input for sequencing was peripheral blood, taken in the second trimester of pregnancy. The TCR was taken from a female donor with multiple sclerosis, enrolled in a pregnancy study. The CDR3 loop reads CASSADIWTGYTF. The CDR3 region has the DNA TGTGCCAGCAGTGCAGACATATGGACAGGCTACACCTTC.